This T cell receptor (beta chain) was profiled in a study of Graves' ophthalmopathy and Graves' hyperthyroidism. Findings of the study overall: Most expanded clonotypes in thyroid above 0.001 frequency also showed up in blood.

The diagnosis was founded upon clinical symptoms, serum thyroxine, TRAb, thyroid ultrasound and orbital computed tomography. The V and J ends lost 7 bases and 2 bases respectively, with 20 bases between them. The CDR3 has 15 amino acids. Germline V gene lookup returns CDR1 SQVTM and CDR2 ANQGSEA. Scientists amplified the TCR beta CDR3 regions from RNA transcripts. RT-PCR in the first round used HTBI primers; a second-round multiplex PCR followed. One entry per CDR3 protein, called by TCRdb with MiXCR from the multiplex PCR reads. The data contain a few hundred thousand distinct CDR3 sequences, about 17% of them singletons. This clonotype was seen at least ten times. Its target is not known.

The TCR sequence derives from an adult man with Graves' ophthalmopathy. V usage is TRBV29-1 and J usage is TRBJ2-5, with D perhaps given as TRBD1 or TRBD2 (5 bases each). The sequenced material came from peripheral blood. CDR3 loop: CSARTSGRWQETQYF. Here the CDR3 DNA reads TGCAGCGCACGAACCTCAGGGAGATGGCAAGAGACCCAGTACTTC. Combining the CDR3 with reference TRBV29-1 and TRBJ2-5 gives the whole variable domain SAVISQKPSRDICQRGTSLTIQCQVDSQVTMMFWYRQQPGQSLTLIATANQGSEATYESGFVIDKFPISRPNLTFSTLTVSNMSPEDSSIYLCSARTSGRWQETQYFGPGTRLLVL.